The source of this T cell receptor beta chain is a study of T cells expressing NK-cell markers (dated by TCRdb to 2018 to 2020). About the investigation overall: In sorted CD3+CD56+NKG2C+, CD3+CD56+NKG2C- and CD3+CD56-NKG2C+ T-cell subsets from several donors, TCR beta-chain repertoires were profiled. The eight sequenced donors were randomly selected healthy volunteers, three men and five women. Among the eight sequenced donors, only one was HCMV-seronegative, while the other seven were HCMV-seropositive. Sequencing of the libraries produced 2 x 150 bp reads on Illumina HiSeq 2000/2500, MiSeq or NextSeq.

HCMV-specific IgG was detected in serum with a commercial ELISA kit to determine HCMV serostatus. Ficoll density gradient centrifugation was used to isolate peripheral blood mononuclear cells from blood. Sequencing was carried out with an Illumina HiSeq 2000. TCR beta cDNA libraries were made by 5'RACE template switching that added a universal primer site and unique molecular identifiers. cDNA synthesis was primed from the TCR beta constant segment and was followed by two successive PCR amplification steps. The original pipeline was this. MIGEC handled demultiplexing of the reads and grouping by UMI, while MiTCR was used to assemble and quantify clonotypes. To exclude erroneous sequences, only TCR cDNA sequences supported by at least two reads were retained. The tcR package was used for downstream repertoire analysis, and clonotypes were matched between fractions using CDR3 nucleotide sequence together with V segment. VDJmatch was used to annotate antigen specificity against VDJdb, with one amino acid substitution in CDR3 permitted. TCRdb reprocessed the reads, so every CDR3 protein sequence counts as one entry and DNA is not shown. The V and J calls were determined by TCRdb, not by the authors. This sample's table carries 350,000 to 400,000 distinct CDR3 sequences. The ten largest clones represent about 10% of the sample.

On this clonotype itself: Its antigen specificity is not known.

Overall results and qualifications from the work: It remained unclear whether the expanded NKG2C-expressing T cell clones were specific for HCMV antigens. Those dominant clonotypes were again the most abundant among CD3+CD56-NKG2C+ cells in a few donors, at about 25-60.1%. In roughly 6 donors, the dominant CD3+CD56+NKG2C+ clonotypes ranked among the top 10 CD8+ clonotypes, making up roughly 1.0-8% of CD8+ T cells.

The source of this sequence is a woman aged 50 to 65 in good health. Donor details come from another sample of the same person, matched by shared clones. Sequenced input: blood T cells: a sorted CD56 or NKG2C T cell subset, CD4+ or CD8+ T cells, or bulk PBMC T cells (not recorded which).

CDR3 protein: CSVVVLTSSYEQYF. Recombination joined TRBV29-1 with TRBJ2-7. Counted from cysteine to phenylalanine, this CDR3 has 14 amino acids. No DNA is given. CDR1 and CDR2 were assigned from the germline V gene as SQVTM and ANQGSEA.